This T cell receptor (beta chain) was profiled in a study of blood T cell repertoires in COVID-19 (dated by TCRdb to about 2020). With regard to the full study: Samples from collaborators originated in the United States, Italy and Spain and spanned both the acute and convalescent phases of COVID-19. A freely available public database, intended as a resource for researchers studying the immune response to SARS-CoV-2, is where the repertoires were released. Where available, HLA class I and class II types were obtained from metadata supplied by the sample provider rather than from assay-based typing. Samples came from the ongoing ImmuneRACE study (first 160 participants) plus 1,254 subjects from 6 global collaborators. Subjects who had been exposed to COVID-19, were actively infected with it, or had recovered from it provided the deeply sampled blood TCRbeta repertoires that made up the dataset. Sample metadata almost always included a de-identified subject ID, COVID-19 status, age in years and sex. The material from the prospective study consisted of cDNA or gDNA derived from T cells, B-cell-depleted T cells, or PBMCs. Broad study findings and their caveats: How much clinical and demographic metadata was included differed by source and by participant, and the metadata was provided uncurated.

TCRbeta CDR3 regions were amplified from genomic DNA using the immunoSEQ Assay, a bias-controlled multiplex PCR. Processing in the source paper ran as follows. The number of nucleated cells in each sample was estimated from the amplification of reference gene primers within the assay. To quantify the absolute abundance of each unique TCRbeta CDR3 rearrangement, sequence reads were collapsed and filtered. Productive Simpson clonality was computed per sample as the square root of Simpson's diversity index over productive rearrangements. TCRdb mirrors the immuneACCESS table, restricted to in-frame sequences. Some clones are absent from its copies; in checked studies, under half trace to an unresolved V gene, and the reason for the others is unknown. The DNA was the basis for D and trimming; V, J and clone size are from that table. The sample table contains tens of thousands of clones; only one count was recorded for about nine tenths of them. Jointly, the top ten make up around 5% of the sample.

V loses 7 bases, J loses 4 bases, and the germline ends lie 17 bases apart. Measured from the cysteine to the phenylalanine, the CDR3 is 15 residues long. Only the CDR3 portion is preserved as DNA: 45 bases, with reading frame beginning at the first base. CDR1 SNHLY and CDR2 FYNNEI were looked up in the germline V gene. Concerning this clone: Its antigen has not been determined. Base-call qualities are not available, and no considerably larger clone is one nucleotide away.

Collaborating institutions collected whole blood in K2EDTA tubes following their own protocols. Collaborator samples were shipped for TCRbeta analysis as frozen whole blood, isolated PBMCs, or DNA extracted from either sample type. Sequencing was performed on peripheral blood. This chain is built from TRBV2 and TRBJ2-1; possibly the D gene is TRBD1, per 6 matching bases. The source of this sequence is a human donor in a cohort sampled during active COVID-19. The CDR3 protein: CASTPGQTTYNEQFF. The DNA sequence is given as TGTGCCAGCACCCCCGGACAGACAACATACAATGAGCAGTTCTTC.